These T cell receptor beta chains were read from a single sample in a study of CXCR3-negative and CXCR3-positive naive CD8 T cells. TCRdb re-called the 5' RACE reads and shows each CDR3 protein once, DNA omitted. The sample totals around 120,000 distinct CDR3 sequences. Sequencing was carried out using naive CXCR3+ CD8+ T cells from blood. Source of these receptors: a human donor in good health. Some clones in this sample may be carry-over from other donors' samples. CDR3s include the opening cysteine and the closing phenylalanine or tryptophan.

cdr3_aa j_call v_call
CASTSATEAFF TRBJ1-1 TRBV12-3/TRBV12-4
CASTPLSSYNEQFF TRBJ2-1 TRBV27
CSVYRSGVEGYGYTF TRBJ1-2 TRBV29-1
CASSQDLEGLADYEQYF TRBJ2-7 TRBV7-3
CASAPGGSYNEQFF TRBJ2-1 TRBV12-3/TRBV12-4
CASSLAVDSGVPSGNTIYF TRBJ1-3 TRBV5-1
CASSGLAGSTGELFF TRBJ2-2 TRBV2
CSVEDRRGQETQYF TRBJ2-5 TRBV29-1
CASFYSGQGYNEQFF TRBJ2-1 TRBV7-2
CASSQQKGLWNEQYF TRBJ2-7 TRBV4-1
CAIIDAPGTGFDEQYF TRBJ2-7 TRBV10-3
CSVEDSLAGVEIF TRBJ2-3 TRBV29-1
CSVEGQGPEAFF TRBJ1-1 TRBV29-1
CSVGGGGSEAFF TRBJ1-1 TRBV29-1
CASSSTGLRVNIQYF TRBJ2-4 TRBV6-2/TRBV6-3
CATNGWRDSYNEQFF TRBJ2-1 TRBV19
CATSRDLTVVEPQHF TRBJ1-5 TRBV15
CASSLRWDGVDNEQFF TRBJ2-1 TRBV5-1
CASSSIRRGEEGYTF TRBJ1-2 TRBV7-2
CAISEFTSGTETQYF TRBJ2-5 TRBV10-3
CASSIERGLDTGELFF TRBJ2-2 TRBV7-6
CASRLGGGYTGELFF TRBJ2-2 TRBV28
CAVSAGQGAIDEQFF TRBJ2-1 TRBV10-3
CASSFQGSRETQYF TRBJ2-5 TRBV28
CASSPTVGLTEAFF TRBJ1-1 TRBV7-6
CSAKGLASQFF TRBJ2-1 TRBV20-1
CASSQALTGSDREQFF TRBJ2-1 TRBV4-3
CASSPGFSYEQYF TRBJ2-7 TRBV28
CAARASLNEQFF TRBJ2-1 TRBV6-6
CASSLQTSFEQFF TRBJ2-1 TRBV12-3/TRBV12-4
CAWSHEQGRTWPEQYF TRBJ2-7 TRBV30
CASSQSQAGSNEQFF TRBJ2-1 TRBV4-1
CASSRGRGQETQYF TRBJ2-5 TRBV4-3
CASSVFGDRALSEQYF TRBJ2-7 TRBV9
CASSVDVNTEAFF TRBJ1-1 TRBV9
CASSYGTQNLYEQYF TRBJ2-7 TRBV5-6
CASSMGAGLNTEAFF TRBJ1-1 TRBV5-1
CSVDRTASSTDTQYF TRBJ2-3 TRBV29-1
CASSPRSGLTEQFF TRBJ2-1 TRBV2
CASSFSGVNQPQHF TRBJ1-5 TRBV19
CASSLEGAIYNEQFF TRBJ2-1 TRBV7-6
CASSFPDAAYEQYF TRBJ2-7 TRBV5-1
CASSQGSYEQYF TRBJ2-7 TRBV12-3/TRBV12-4
CSAPGGSAGELFF TRBJ2-2 TRBV29-1
CASSARGGRIRDTEAFF TRBJ1-1 TRBV21-1
CASSSPPAGGYEQYF TRBJ2-7 TRBV16
CSVSGESYEQYF TRBJ2-7 TRBV29-1
CASSSGRSEQYF TRBJ2-7 TRBV5-1
CSFEFFEVEQETQYF TRBJ2-5 TRBV29-1
CASSGSITGVRSF TRBJ2-7 TRBV10-1
CASATSSLSTDTQYF TRBJ2-3 TRBV12-5
CASSLSGTGGNTEAFF TRBJ1-1 TRBV7-9
CASSRKGESTDTQYF TRBJ2-3 TRBV14
CASSLAVEYTGELFF TRBJ2-2 TRBV7-6
CASSQCHRHQRSNTGELFF TRBJ2-2 TRBV23-1